This record covers a single TCR beta chain. The antigen is undetermined. TCRdb's table, derived via immunoSEQ multiplex PCR, lists solely in-frame clones and lacks some. Seen here are 150,000 or so clones, about 92% observed once, and the top ten hold 18%. This sample was included in a study of T cell responses to AZD1222 COVID-19 vaccine. Study context: Analyses pooled second doses at about 4 or about 12 weeks.

Points from the study as a whole: Of spike-specific TCRs, nearly half reportedly target regions left unmutated in variants. A mostly white British donor set with more females was recruited, and clonal diversity was possibly underestimated.

Germline V gene data show CDR1 as SGHTA and CDR2 as FQGTGA. The CDR3 runs 15 residues. Trimming cost V 2 bases and J 0 bases, with 11 bases left between them. The chain has TRBV7-3 and TRBJ2-7; a weak D match, TRBD2 (5 bases). The material was peripheral blood, obtained on day 0 of AZD1222 vaccination. This clonotype was obtained from an adult in good health. CDR3 in amino acids: CASSLQRSSSYEQYF. The CDR3 DNA reads TGTGCCAGCAGCTTACAGCGGTCGAGCTCCTACGAGCAGTACTTC.